Presented here are 25 T cell receptor beta chains from one specimen sequenced in a study of blood T cell repertoires in COVID-19. Here immunoSEQ multiplex PCR was the method, and the copy in TCRdb shows in-frame clones only, minus some. The table has roughly 130,000 clones, about 85% seen once. The sequencing input was peripheral blood. The receptors originated from a woman aged 70-85 years with COVID-19, enrolled during active disease.

This clone has just one count. This rearrangement joins TRBV5-1 to TRBJ2-7; TRBD1 might be the D (6 bases). Germline V gives CDR1 SGHRS, CDR2 YFSETQ. The CDR3 totals 14 residues. V was cut by 4 bases and J by 6 bases, with 17 bases left in between. The CDR3 reads CASSTGQPFGEQYF. The DNA for the CDR3 is TGCGCCAGCAGCACTGGACAGCCCTTCGGCGAGCAGTACTTC.

This clone was observed once. The chain is built from TRBV3-1 (or the pseudogene TRBV3-2) and TRBJ2-5, with 9 bases lining up with TRBD2. CDR1 is LGHDT and CDR2 is YNNKEL in the germline V gene (reference sequence). V gave up 4 bases and J gave up 5 bases; unmatched junction bases: 8. The CDR3 extends over 15 amino acids. The chain's CDR3 is CASSRTSAMRETQYF. DNA for the CDR3: TGTGCCAGCAGCCGGACTAGCGCAATGCGGGAGACCCAGTACTTC.

J is TRBJ2-1 and V is TRBV4-2, with no clear D. The germline V gene encodes CDR1 LGHNA and CDR2 YNFKEQ. The V gene lost 4 bases and the J gene lost 7 bases, with 11 bases spanning the gap. CDR3 length equals 13 residues. The CDR3 nucleotides read TGTGCCAGCAGCCCCCGCAACTGGAATGAGCAGTTCTTC. The encoded protein is CASSPRNWNEQFF.

The chain recombines TRBV6-5 with TRBJ1-1; tentative D call: TRBD1 (5 bases). Germline assignment: CDR1 MNHEY and CDR2 SVGAGI. The V and J ends lost 9 bases and 8 bases respectively, with 19 bases between them. This CDR3 contains 13 residues. CDR3: CASKRTLVEEAFF. CDR3 DNA: TGTGCCAGTAAGAGGACACTTGTAGAGGAAGCTTTCTTT.

CDR3 amino acids: CASSPGGSYGYTF. The CDR3 DNA sequence: TGTGCCAGCAGCCCAGGGGGGTCCTACGGCTACACCTTC. This rearrangement joins TRBV25-1 to TRBJ1-2; TRBD1 matches 7 bases. From germline, CDR1 is MGHDK and CDR2 SYGVNS. The V segment lost 6 bases and the J segment 8 bases; nucleotides outside the gene matches: 9. The CDR3 loop spans 13 amino acids.

The chain joins TRBV6-5 to TRBJ2-7, with a weak D call TRBD2 (6 bases). The germline gives CDR1 MNHEY, CDR2 SVGAGI. Trimming stripped 2 bases from V and 3 bases from J, with 14 bases between. The CDR3 is 15 amino acids. The CDR3 spells CASSYPAEEGYEQYF. CDR3 nucleotide sequence: TGTGCCAGCAGTTACCCCGCCGAGGAGGGCTACGAGCAGTACTTC.

The chain couples TRBV13 to TRBJ2-5, with a tentative D call TRBD1 (6 bases). Trimming cost V 5 bases and J 5 bases, with 12 bases left between them. The germline CDR1 and CDR2 sequences are PRHDT and FYEKMQ (reference sequence). The CDR3 contains 13 residues. The CDR3 here is CASSIQGFETQYF. CDR3 DNA: TGTGCCAGCAGCATACAGGGTTTCGAGACCCAGTACTTC.

The chain carries TRBV6-5 and TRBJ1-2, with 10 bases lining up with TRBD1. V lost 4 bases, J lost 7 bases, and 6 bases stayed unmatched. This CDR3 has 14 amino acids. Germline values: CDR1 MNHEY, CDR2 SVGAGI. The CDR3 bases are TGTGCCAGCAGTTTGCCCGGGACAGGGGCTGGCTACACCTTC. This translates into CASSLPGTGAGYTF.

The chain uses TRBV5-1 and TRBJ1-1; possible D gene TRBD1, 5 bases. CDR1 and CDR2 from the germline V gene are SGHRS and YFSETQ. The CDR3 covers 13 residues. The V gene lost 4 bases and the J gene lost 4 bases, with 11 bases spanning the gap. CDR3 in amino acids: CASSPRVATEAFF. Written as DNA, the CDR3 is TGCGCCAGCAGCCCCAGGGTAGCCACTGAAGCTTTCTTT.

The CDR3 bases are TGTGCCAGCAGTGAAGACCTACGACAGGGGGCGCGAGGCACTGAAGCTTTCTTT. It translates to CASSEDLRQGARGTEAFF. The chain has TRBV6-1 and TRBJ1-1; 10 positions agree with TRBD1. The CDR3 length is 18 residues. The V gene's germline CDR1 is MNHNS and CDR2 SASEGT. Trimming took 1 base from V and 4 from J; bases not matched to a gene: 12.

The chain carries TRBV7-8 and TRBJ2-1; D is unresolved. CDR1 is SGHVS and CDR2 is FQNEAQ in the germline V gene. There are 15 residues in the CDR3. V lost 6 bases to trimming and J lost 1 base, with 13 bases between them. CDR3 sequence: CASSPMGPSYNEQFF. Written as DNA, the CDR3 is TGTGCCAGCAGTCCTATGGGCCCTTCCTACAATGAGCAGTTCTTC.

V is TRBV28 and J is TRBJ1-1, with a weak D call TRBD1 (5 bases). Trimming pared 8 bases from V and 5 bases from J, leaving 15 bases between. This CDR3 has 13 amino acids. Germline assignment: CDR1 MDHEN and CDR2 SYDVKM. The CDR3, as DNA: TGTGCCAGCGGTGGTAGGGGTTGGACTGAAGCTTTCTTT. Amino acid sequence: CASGGRGWTEAFF.

The J gene is TRBJ2-3, the V gene TRBV19; TRBD2 agrees at 10 bases. After removal of 5 bases from V and 2 bases from J, the junction contained 10 bases not matched to a gene. The CDR3 runs to 17 residues. CDR1 and CDR2 (germline): LNHDA, SQIVND (reference sequence). In DNA form, the CDR3 reads TGTGCCAGTAGTCTAGCTAGCGGGGGTGCACTCACAGATACGCAGTATTTT. This codes for CASSLASGGALTDTQYF.

This chain uses TRBV6-5 with TRBJ1-6; TRBD1 aligns across 9 bases. This CDR3 is 16 amino acids long. Looked up from germline, CDR1 is MNHEY and CDR2 is SVGAGI. V gave up 3 bases and J gave up 7 bases; unmatched junction bases: 7. CDR3 coding DNA: TGTGCCAGCAGTTATGGACAGGGGTTTTGGAATTCACCCCTCCACTTT. As protein: CASSYGQGFWNSPLHF.

J is TRBJ2-2 and V is TRBV30, with TRBD1 as a possible D gene (5 bases). This CDR3 has 15 amino acids. Per the germline V gene, CDR1 is GTSNPN and CDR2 is SVGIG (reference sequence). With 5 bases removed from V and 1 base from J, the gap between germline ends came to 14 bases. CDR3 in amino acids: CAWGLGRLNTGELFF. CDR3 sequence (DNA): TGTGCCTGGGGGCTGGGGCGGTTGAACACCGGGGAGCTGTTTTTT.

The rearrangement links TRBV6-1 to TRBJ2-2; 7 bases map to TRBD1. From germline, CDR1 is MNHNS and CDR2 SASEGT. Trimming removed 2 bases from V and 6 bases from J; junction bases left unmatched: 3. This CDR3 region has 14 residues. CDR3 in DNA: TGTGCCAGCAGTGAAAGGACAGGCCCCGGGGAGCTGTTTTTT. It encodes CASSERTGPGELFF.

This clone was seen a single time. J is TRBJ2-4 and V is TRBV5-6, with D possibly TRBD1 on 5 matching bases. The CDR3 has 16 residues. Per germline, CDR1 SGHDT and CDR2 YYEEEE. The ends were cut back, 1 base at V and 0 bases at J, with 11 bases in the middle. The CDR3 DNA reads as TGTGCCAGCAGCTTGTTAGGGGAACGAGCCAAAAACATTCAGTACTTC. Amino acids: CASSLLGERAKNIQYF. The complete variable domain, with remaining parts taken from reference TRBV5-6 and TRBJ2-4, reads DAGVTQSPTHLIKTRGQQVTLRCSPKSGHDTVSWYQQALGQGPQFIFQYYEEEERQRGNFPDRFSGHQFPNYSSELNVNALLLGDSALYLCASSLLGERAKNIQYFGAGTRLSVL.

V is TRBV18 and J is TRBJ2-5, with 8 bases aligning to TRBD1. The J segment lost 2 bases and the V segment lost 2 bases, leaving 7 bases of the junction unmatched. CDR3 length: 16 amino acids. Germline V gene sequence: CDR1 KGHSH, CDR2 LQKENI. CDR3 bases: TGTGCCAGCTCACCAGTAGCAGGGGGCTTTCAAGAGACCCAGTACTTC. It encodes CASSPVAGGFQETQYF.

The chain has TRBV12-3 or TRBV12-4 and TRBJ1-5; D is unclear. Trimming took off 3 bases at V and 4 bases at J, with 7 bases between the two ends. The CDR3 loop spans 13 amino acids. The CDR3 nucleotides read TGTGCCAGCAGTTTGTCTAGAAATCAGCCCCAGCATTTT. Its translation is CASSLSRNQPQHF.

V and J are TRBV12-3 or TRBV12-4 and TRBJ2-7; D remains unclear. V gave up 2 bases and J gave up 7 bases, with 9 bases separating them. The CDR3 runs 12 residues. The DNA of the CDR3 is TGTGCCAGCAGTTTACTGGCATTGGAGCAGTACTTC. This encodes CASSLLALEQYF.

The rearrangement links TRBV5-5 to TRBJ2-7, with D possibly TRBD2 on 5 matching bases. With 0 bases removed from V and 1 base from J, the gap between germline ends came to 8 bases. Germline V gene lookup returns CDR1 SGHKS and CDR2 YYEKEE (reference sequence). There are 14 residues in the CDR3. The CDR3 here is CASSLDGGSYEQYF. In DNA, the CDR3 is TGTGCCAGCAGCTTGGATGGAGGTTCCTACGAGCAGTACTTC.

The chain recombines TRBV6-2 or TRBV6-3 with TRBJ1-2; TRBD1 matches 8 bases. Losses at the gene ends were 2 bases for V and 2 bases for J; bases not matched to a gene: 4. This CDR3 region has 15 residues. Germline V gene sequence: CDR1 MNHEY, CDR2 SVGEGT. Here the CDR3 DNA reads TGTGCCAGCAGTTACGGACAGGGTGGGAACTATGGCTACACCTTC. Encoded protein: CASSYGQGGNYGYTF.

This clone came up a few times. This chain uses TRBV20-1 with TRBJ2-5; D is undetermined. The V end lost 3 bases, the J end lost 5 bases, and 7 bases lay between the germline ends. Germline assignment: CDR1 DFQATT and CDR2 SNEGSKA (reference sequence). There are 11 residues in the CDR3. CDR3 DNA sequence: TGCAGTGCTAGTTTAGAGGAGACCCAGTACTTC. Translating it yields CSASLEETQYF.

This chain connects TRBV20-1 to TRBJ2-1; 9 bases map to TRBD2. In germline, CDR1 is DFQATT, CDR2 SNEGSKA (reference sequence). This CDR3 spans 16 amino acids. V dropped 3 bases and J dropped 9; count of bases not matched to a gene: 15. The CDR3 protein is CSASSSGGIVLSEQFF. CDR3 DNA: TGCAGTGCTAGTTCAAGCGGGGGGATTGTGTTAAGTGAGCAGTTCTTC.

The chain recombines TRBV28 with TRBJ1-4; D is undetermined. This CDR3 has 16 residues. V lost 6 bases and J lost 7, with 21 bases in between. Looked up from germline, CDR1 is MDHEN and CDR2 is SYDVKM. The CDR3 reads CASSLLGPGRAEKLFF. The CDR3 bases are TGTGCCAGCAGCCTCTTAGGACCCGGGAGGGCTGAAAAACTGTTTTTT.